The 6 T cell receptor beta chains below all came from one sample that was sequenced in a study of cytomegalovirus exposure and HLA in healthy donors. PCR used 60 Vbeta primers and 13 Jbeta primers. Data came from immunoSEQ multiplex PCR; TCRdb stores just in-frame clones and leaves some out. The table lists roughly 250,000 clones, just under 85% of them singletons. The sample was PBMCs. Every receptor here comes from a middle-aged woman in good health and CMV-seropositive.

The rearrangement links TRBV19 to TRBJ2-1; 13 bases are shared with TRBD2. The junction had 6 bases not matched to a gene; V was cut back by 5 bases and J by 8 bases. The CDR3 loop spans 15 amino acids. Germline assignment: CDR1 LNHDA and CDR2 SQIVND (reference sequence). DNA of the CDR3: TGTGCCAGTAGTTGGACTAGCGGGAGAGGGGATGAGCAGTTCTTC. It encodes CASSWTSGRGDEQFF. Full variable domain (remainder filled in from reference TRBV19 and TRBJ2-1): DGGITQSPKYLFRKEGQNVTLSCEQNLNHDAMYWYRQDPGQGLRLIYYSQIVNDFQKGDIAEGYSVSREKKESFPLTVTSAQKNPTAFYLCASSWTSGRGDEQFFGPGTRLTVL.

This chain links TRBV28 with TRBJ1-5; possibly TRBD1 for D (6 bases). The germline gives CDR1 MDHEN, CDR2 SYDVKM. V lost 6 bases and J 7 bases, leaving 19 bases between the germline ends. The CDR3 runs 15 residues. The CDR3 nucleotides read TGTGCCAGCAGCATACTACAGGGAGCAAGACAGCCCCAGCATTTT. This encodes CASSILQGARQPQHF.

This clone was counted a few times. This chain uses TRBV18 with TRBJ2-7, with 12 bases lining up with TRBD2. With 0 bases clipped from V and 2 bases from J, the junction kept 8 bases outside the gene matches. Per the germline V gene, CDR1 is KGHSH and CDR2 is LQKENI. The CDR3 extends over 18 amino acids. CDR3 loop: CASSPPGLAGGWAYEQYF. Here the CDR3 DNA reads TGTGCCAGCTCACCACCTGGTCTAGCGGGAGGGTGGGCCTACGAGCAGTACTTC.

The chain combines TRBV9 with TRBJ2-1; 9 bases map to TRBD2. Germline V gives CDR1 SGDLS, CDR2 YYNGEE. This CDR3 spans 13 amino acids. Trimming cost V 7 bases and J 5 bases; bases outside gene matches: 4. The CDR3 nucleotides are TGTGCCAGCGCGGGACTAGCTCACAATGAGCAGTTCTTC. Translated, it gives CASAGLAHNEQFF. Using reference TRBV9 and TRBJ2-1 for the parts outside the CDR3, the full variable domain is DSGVTQTPKHLITATGQRVTLRCSPRSGDLSVYWYQQSLDQGLQFLIQYYNGEERAKGNILERFSAQQFPDLHSELNLSSLELGDSALYFCASAGLAHNEQFFGPGTRLTVL.

This clone was recorded only once. The J gene is TRBJ2-3, the V gene TRBV7-2, with unresolved D. CDR1 and CDR2 (germline): SGHTA, FQGNSA. V lost 3 bases and J 0 bases, leaving 4 bases between the germline ends. The CDR3 sequence is 13 residues long. The CDR3 coding sequence is TGTGCCAGCAGCTTCAAAAGCACAGATACGCAGTATTTT. Translated: CASSFKSTDTQYF.

The chain couples TRBV29-1 to TRBJ1-1; tentative D call: TRBD1 (5 bases). CDR3 length equals 12 residues. V was shortened by 5 bases and J by 6 bases, with 13 bases between the two germline ends. CDR1 and CDR2 from the germline V gene are SQVTM and ANQGSEA. DNA of the CDR3: TGCAGCGTTAGGGAGGGGCTGGCTGAAGCTTTCTTT. Translated, it gives CSVREGLAEAFF.